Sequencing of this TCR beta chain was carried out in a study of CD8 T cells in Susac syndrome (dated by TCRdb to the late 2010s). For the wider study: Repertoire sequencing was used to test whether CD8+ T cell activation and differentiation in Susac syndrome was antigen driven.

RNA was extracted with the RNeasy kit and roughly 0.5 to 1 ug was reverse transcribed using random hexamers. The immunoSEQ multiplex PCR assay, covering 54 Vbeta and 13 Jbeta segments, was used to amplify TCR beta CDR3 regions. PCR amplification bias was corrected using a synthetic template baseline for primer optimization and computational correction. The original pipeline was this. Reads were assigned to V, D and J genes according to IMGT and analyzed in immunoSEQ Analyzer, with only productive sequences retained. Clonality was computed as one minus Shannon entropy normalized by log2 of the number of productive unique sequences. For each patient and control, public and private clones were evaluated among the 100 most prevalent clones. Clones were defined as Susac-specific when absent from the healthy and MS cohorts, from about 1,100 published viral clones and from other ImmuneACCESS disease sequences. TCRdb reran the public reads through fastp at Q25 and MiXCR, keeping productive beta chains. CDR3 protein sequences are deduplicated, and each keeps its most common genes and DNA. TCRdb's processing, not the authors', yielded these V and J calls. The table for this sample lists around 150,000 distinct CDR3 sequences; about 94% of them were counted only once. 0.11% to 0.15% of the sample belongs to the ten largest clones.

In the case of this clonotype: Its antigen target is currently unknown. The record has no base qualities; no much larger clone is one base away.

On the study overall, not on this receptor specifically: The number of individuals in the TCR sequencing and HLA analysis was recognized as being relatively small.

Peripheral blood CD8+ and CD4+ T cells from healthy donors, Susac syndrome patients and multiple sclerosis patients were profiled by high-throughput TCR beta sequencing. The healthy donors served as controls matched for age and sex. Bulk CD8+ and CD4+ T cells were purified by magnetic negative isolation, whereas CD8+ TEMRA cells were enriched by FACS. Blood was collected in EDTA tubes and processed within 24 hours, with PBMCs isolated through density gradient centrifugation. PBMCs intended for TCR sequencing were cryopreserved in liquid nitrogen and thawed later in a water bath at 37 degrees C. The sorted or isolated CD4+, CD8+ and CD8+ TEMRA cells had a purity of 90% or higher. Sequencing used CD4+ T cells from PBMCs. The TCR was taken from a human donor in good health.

The bases are TGTGCCACCAGCGTTGGCCAGAATAACTATGGCTACACCTTC. This is translated as CATSVGQNNYGYTF. The receptor chain draws on TRBV15 and TRBJ1-2, with the D gene not clear enough to name. Reading the germline V gene (reference sequence) gives CDR1 LNHNV and CDR2 YYDKDF. V loses 5 bases of germline sequence and J loses 1 base, and the interval between the two ends is 11 bases. The CDR3 starts with the cysteine, ends with the phenylalanine, and has 14 residues. Just the 42-base CDR3 DNA is kept, in frame starting at base 1.